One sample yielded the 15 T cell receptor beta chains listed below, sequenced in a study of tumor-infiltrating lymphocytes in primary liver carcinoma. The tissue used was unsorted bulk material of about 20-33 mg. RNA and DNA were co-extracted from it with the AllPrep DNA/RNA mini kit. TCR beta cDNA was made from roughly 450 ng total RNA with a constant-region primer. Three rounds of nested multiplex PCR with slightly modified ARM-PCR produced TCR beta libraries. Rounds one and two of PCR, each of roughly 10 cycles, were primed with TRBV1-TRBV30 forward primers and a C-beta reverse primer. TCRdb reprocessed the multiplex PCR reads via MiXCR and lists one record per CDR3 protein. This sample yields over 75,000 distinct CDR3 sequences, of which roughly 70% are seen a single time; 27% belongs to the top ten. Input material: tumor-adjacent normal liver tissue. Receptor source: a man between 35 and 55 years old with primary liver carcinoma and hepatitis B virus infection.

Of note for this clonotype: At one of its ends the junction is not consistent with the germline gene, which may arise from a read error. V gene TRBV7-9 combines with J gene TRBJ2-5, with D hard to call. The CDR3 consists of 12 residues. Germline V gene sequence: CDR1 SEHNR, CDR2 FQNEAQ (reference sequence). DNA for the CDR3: TGTGCCAGCAGCTTAAACCGAGAGACCCACTACTTC. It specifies CASSLNRETHYF.

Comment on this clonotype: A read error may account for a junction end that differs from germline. Here the CDR3 reads CASSPGTGQYGCTF. CDR3 coding DNA: TGCGCCAGCAGCCCAGGGACAGGCCAATATGGCTGCACCTTC. This chain links TRBV5-1 with TRBJ1-2, with 8 nucleotides matching TRBD1. CDR1 and CDR2 (germline): SGHRS, YFSETQ. This CDR3 is 14 amino acids long.

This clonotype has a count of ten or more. The CDR3 coding sequence is TGCGCCAGCAGCCAAGATCAGGGGAGCACCGGGGAGCTGTTTTTT. Protein product: CASSQDQGSTGELFF. This chain joins TRBV4-1 and TRBJ2-2; D might be TRBD1 (6 bases). V was cut by 0 bases and J by 4 bases, with 9 bases left in between. CDR1 is MGHRA, CDR2 YSYEKL, per germline. CDR3 length: 15 residues.

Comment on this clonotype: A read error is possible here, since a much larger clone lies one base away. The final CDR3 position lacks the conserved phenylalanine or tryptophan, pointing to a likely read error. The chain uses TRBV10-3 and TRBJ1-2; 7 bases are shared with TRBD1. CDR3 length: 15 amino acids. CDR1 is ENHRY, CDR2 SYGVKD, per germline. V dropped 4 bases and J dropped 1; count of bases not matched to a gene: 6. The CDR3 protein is CAISAGTVLNYGYTS. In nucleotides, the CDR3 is TGTGCCATCAGTGCAGGGACAGTCCTTAACTATGGCTACACCTCC.

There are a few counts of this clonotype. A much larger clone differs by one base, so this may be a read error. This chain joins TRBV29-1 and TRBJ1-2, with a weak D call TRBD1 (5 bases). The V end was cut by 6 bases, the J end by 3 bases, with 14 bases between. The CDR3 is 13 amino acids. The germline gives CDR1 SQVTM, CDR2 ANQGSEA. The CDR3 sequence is CSVGTNTDYGYTF. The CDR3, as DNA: TGCAGCGTCGGGACGAACACGGACTATGGCTACACCTTC.

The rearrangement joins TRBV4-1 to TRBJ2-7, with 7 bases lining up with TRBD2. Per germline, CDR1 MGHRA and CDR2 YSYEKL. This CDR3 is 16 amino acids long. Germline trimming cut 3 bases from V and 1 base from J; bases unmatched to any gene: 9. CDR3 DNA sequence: TGCGCCAGCAGCCAGGATTCTAGCGGAAGTTCCTACGAGCAGTACTTC. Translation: CASSQDSSGSSYEQYF.

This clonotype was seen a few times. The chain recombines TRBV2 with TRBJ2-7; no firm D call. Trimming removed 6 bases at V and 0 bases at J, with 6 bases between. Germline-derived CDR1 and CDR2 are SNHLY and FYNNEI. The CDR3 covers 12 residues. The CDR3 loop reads CASRVSSYEQYF. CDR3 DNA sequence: TGTGCCAGCAGGGTGAGCTCCTACGAGCAGTACTTC.

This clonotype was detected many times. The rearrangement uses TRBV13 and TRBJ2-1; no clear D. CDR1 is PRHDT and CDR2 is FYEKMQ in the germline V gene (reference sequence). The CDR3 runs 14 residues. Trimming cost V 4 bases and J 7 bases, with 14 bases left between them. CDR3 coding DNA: TGTGCCAGCAGCTCCATAACTTACACGAATGAGCAGTTCTTC. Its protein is CASSSITYTNEQFF. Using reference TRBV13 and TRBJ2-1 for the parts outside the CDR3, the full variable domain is AAGVIQSPRHLIKEKRETATLKCYPIPRHDTVYWYQQGPGQDPQFLISFYEKMQSDKGSIPDRFSAQQFSDYHSELNMSSLELGDSALYFCASSSITYTNEQFFGPGTRLTVL.

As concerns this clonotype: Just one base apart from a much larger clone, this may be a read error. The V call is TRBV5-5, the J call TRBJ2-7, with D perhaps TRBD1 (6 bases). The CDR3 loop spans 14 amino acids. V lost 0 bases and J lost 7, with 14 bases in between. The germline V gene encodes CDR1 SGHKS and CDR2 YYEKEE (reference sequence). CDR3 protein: CASSLGVQGTEQYF. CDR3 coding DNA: TGTGCCAGCAGCTTGGGGGTACAGGGAACTGAGCAGTACTTC.

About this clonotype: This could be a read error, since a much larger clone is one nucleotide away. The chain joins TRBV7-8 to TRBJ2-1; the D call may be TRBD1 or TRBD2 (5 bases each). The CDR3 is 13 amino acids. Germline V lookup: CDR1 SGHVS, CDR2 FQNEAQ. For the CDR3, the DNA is TGTGGCAGCAGCTTAACTGGGGGACATGAGCAGTTCTTC. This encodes CGSSLTGGHEQFF.

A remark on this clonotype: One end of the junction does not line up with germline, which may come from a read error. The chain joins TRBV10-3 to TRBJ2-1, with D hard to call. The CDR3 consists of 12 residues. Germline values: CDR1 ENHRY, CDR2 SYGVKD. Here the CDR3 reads CAISDVGNEQSF. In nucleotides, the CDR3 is TGTGCCATCAGTGATGTTGGGAATGAGCAGTCCTTC.

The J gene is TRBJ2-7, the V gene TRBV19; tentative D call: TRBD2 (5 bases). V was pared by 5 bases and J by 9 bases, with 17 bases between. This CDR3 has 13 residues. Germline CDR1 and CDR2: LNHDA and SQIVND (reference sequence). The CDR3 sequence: CASSEGWTYGQYF. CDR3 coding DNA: TGTGCCAGTAGTGAGGGTTGGACCTATGGGCAGTACTTC.

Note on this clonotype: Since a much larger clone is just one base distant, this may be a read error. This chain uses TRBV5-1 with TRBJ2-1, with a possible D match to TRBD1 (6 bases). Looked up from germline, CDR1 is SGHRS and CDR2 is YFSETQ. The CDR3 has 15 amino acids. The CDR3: CASSLEGVLYYEQFF. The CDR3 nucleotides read TGCGCCAGCAGCTTGGAGGGGGTACTCTACTATGAGCAGTTCTTC.

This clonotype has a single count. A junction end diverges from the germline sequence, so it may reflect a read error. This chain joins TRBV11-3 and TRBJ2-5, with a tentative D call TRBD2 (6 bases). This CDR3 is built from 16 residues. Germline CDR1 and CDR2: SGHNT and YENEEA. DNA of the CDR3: TGTGCCAGCAGCGCGCGGGACTCGGCCCACCAAGAGACTCAGTACTTC. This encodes CASSARDSAHQETQYF.

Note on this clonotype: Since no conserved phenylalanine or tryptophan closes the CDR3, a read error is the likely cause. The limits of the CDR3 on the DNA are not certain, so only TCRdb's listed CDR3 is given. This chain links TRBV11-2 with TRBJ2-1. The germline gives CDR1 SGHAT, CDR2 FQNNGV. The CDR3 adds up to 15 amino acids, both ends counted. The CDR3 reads CASSLGGSSYNEHFL.